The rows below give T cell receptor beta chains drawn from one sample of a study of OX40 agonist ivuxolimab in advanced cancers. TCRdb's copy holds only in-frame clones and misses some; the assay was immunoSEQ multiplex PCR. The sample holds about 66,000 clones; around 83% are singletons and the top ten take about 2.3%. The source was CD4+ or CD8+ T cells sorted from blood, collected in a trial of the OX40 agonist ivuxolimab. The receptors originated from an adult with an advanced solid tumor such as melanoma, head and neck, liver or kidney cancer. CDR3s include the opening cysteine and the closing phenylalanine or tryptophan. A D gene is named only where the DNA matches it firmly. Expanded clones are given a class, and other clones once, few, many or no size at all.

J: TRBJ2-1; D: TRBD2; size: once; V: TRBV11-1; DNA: TGTGCCAGCAGCCCCATGGGACTAGCGGGTAGCAATGAGCAGTTCTTC; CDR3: CASSPMGLAGSNEQFF
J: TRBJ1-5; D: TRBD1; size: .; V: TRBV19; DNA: TGTGCCAGTAATATGGACAGGGGAAACCAGCCCCAGCATTTT; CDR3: CASNMDRGNQPQHF
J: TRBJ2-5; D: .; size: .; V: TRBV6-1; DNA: TGTGCCAGCACTACGGGGGAAGAGACCCAGTACTTC; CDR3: CASTTGEETQYF
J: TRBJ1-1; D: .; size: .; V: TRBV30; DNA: TGTGCCTGGAGTTTGCCGGGACGGCGGACTGAAGCTTTCTTT; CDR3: CAWSLPGRRTEAFF
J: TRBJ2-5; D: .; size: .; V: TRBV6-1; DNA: TGTGCCAGCAGTGAATTACAGGTTTTCGAGACCCAGTACTTC; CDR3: CASSELQVFETQYF
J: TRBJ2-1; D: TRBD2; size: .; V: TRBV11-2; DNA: TGTGCCAGCAGCCCAAGGGCTAGCGGAACCTACAATGAGCAGTTCTTC; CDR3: CASSPRASGTYNEQFF
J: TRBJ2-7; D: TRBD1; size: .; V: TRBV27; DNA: TGTGCCAGCAGTTTAAGTGATACAGGGGGCGCTCACGAGCAGTACTTC; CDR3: CASSLSDTGGAHEQYF
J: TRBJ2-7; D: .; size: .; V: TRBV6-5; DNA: TGTGCCAGCAGTTACTCTCCCGCTAGCTCCTACGAGCAGTACTTC; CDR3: CASSYSPASSYEQYF
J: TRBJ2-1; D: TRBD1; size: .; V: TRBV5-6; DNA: TGTGCCAGCAGCCCAAGGGGGCCGCACAATGAGCAGTTCTTC; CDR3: CASSPRGPHNEQFF
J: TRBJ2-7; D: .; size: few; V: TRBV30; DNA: TGTGCCTGGAGTGGACAGATAAGCTACGAGCAGTACTTC; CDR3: CAWSGQISYEQYF
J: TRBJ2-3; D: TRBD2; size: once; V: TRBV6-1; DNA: TGTGCCAGCAGTGTAGGACTAGCGGGCGGGACAGATACGCAGTATTTT; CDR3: CASSVGLAGGTDTQYF
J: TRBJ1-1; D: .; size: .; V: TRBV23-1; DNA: TGCGCCAGCAGTCAATCGGCCACTGAAGCTTTCTTT; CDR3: CASSQSATEAFF
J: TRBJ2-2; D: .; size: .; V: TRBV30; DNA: TGTGCCTGGATGTTCCATAACACCGGGGAGCTGTTTTTT; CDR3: CAWMFHNTGELFF
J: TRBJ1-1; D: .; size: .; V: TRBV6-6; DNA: TGTGCCAGCAGCCTTGGACGGGGTCAAACTGAAGCTTTCTTT; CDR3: CASSLGRGQTEAFF
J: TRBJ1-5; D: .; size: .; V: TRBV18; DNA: TGTGCCAGCTCACCAGACTACGGACAGAGCAATCAGCCCCAGCATTTT; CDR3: CASSPDYGQSNQPQHF
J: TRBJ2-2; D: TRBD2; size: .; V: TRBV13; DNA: TGTGCCACCAGACTAGCAGACACCGGGGAGCTGTTTTTT; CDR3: CATRLADTGELFF
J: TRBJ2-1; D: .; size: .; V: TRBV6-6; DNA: TGTGCCAGCAGTTACGGGCTAGCCGGCGATGAGCAGTTCTTC; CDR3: CASSYGLAGDEQFF
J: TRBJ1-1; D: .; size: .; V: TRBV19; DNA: TGTGCCAGTAGTGCGGGGGGAGTAGCGAACCGGCCTTGGGACACTGAAGCTTTCTTT; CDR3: CASSAGGVANRPWDTEAFF
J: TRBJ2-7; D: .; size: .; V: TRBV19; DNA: TGTGCCAGTGCCTGGGGGGTTGGTGAGTACGAGCAGTACTTC; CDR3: CASAWGVGEYEQYF
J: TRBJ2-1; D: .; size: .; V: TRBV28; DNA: TGTGCCAGCAGTCCAAAAAATGAGCAGTTCTTC; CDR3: CASSPKNEQFF
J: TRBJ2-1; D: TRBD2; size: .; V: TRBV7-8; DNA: TGTGCCAGCAGCTTAGGGGGACTAGCGTACAATGAGCAGTTCTTC; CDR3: CASSLGGLAYNEQFF
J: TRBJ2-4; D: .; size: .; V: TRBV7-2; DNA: TGTGCCAGCAGCCCAGTCGGGCGGAATGTTGGAAACATTCAGTACTTC; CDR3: CASSPVGRNVGNIQYF
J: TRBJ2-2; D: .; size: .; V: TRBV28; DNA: TGTGCCAGCAGTTTAGCGAGAGGGACTCTGAACACCGGGGAGCTGTTTTTT; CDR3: CASSLARGTLNTGELFF
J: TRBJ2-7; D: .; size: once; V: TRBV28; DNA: TGTGCCAGCAGTTTTATTTCCTACGAGCAGTACTTC; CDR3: CASSFISYEQYF
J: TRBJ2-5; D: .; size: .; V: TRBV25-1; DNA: TGTGCCAGCAGCCTCCCGGGAGTAGAGACCCAGTACTTC; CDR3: CASSLPGVETQYF
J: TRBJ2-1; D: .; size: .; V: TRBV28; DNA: TGTGCCAGCAGTCCTCCAACTAGTCTCTTATTTAATGAGCAGTTCTTC; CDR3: CASSPPTSLLFNEQFF
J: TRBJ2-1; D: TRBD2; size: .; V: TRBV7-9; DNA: TGTGCCAGCAGCAAACTAGCGGGAAGATCCCATGAGCAGTTCTTC; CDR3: CASSKLAGRSHEQFF
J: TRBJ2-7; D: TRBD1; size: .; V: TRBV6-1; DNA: TGTGCCAGCAGTGAAATAGGGGGGGGACAGGGTTCCGAGCAGTACTTC; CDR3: CASSEIGGGQGSEQYF
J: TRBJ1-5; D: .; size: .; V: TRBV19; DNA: TGTGCCAGTAAGCAGGGCGCTACGGGGGATCAGCCCCAGCATTTT; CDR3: CASKQGATGDQPQHF
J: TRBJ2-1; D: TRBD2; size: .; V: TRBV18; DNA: TGTGCCAGCTCACCCGAAGCGGGGCCTGGCAATGAGCAGTTCTTC; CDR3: CASSPEAGPGNEQFF
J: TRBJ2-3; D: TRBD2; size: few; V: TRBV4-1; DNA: TGCGCCAGCAGCCAAGTCCTGGGAGGGAGTGTCGCGCAGTATTTT; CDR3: CASSQVLGGSVAQYF
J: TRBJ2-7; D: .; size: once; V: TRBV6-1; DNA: TGTGCCAGCAGTGAAAGGGAGACCTACGAGCAGTACTTC; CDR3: CASSERETYEQYF
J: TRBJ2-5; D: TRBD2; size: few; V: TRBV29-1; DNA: TGCAGCGGGAAGACTAGCGGAGAGACCCAGTACTTC; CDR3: CSGKTSGETQYF
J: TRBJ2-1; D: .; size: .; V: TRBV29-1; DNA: TGCAGCGTCTCTGCCGGGACACATAGTTACAATGAGCAGTTCTTC; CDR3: CSVSAGTHSYNEQFF
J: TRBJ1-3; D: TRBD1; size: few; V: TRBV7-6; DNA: TGTGCCAGCAGCCAAGGACAGGTCTCTGGAAACACCATATATTTT; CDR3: CASSQGQVSGNTIYF
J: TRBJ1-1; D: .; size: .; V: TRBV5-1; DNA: TGCGCCAGCAGCTTGGAGCCGGGGAAGAACACTGAAGCTTTCTTT; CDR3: CASSLEPGKNTEAFF